This T cell receptor beta chain was documented in a study of OX40 agonist ivuxolimab in advanced cancers. Broadly, across the study: The costimulatory receptor OX40 (CD134) was targeted by ivuxolimab, a fully human IgG2 agonistic monoclonal antibody. Intravenous ivuxolimab was administered to patients every 2 weeks at six dose levels: 0.01, 0.1, 0.3, 1.5, 3 and 10 mg/kg. Of the roughly 54 dose-escalation patients, hepatocellular carcinoma was present in 19, melanoma in approximately 15, renal cell carcinoma in 9 and head and neck cancer in 9. The paper covers the monotherapy dose-escalation part of the phase I ivuxolimab trial, which included N ≈ 57 patients. The dose-escalation cohort was 82.7% male with a mean age of roughly 62 years, ranging from roughly 20 to 85. The purpose of peripheral TCRbeta sequencing was to test whether ivuxolimab changed TCR sequence diversity and led to clonal T-cell expansion. Three dose-escalation patients achieved partial responses, one with hepatocellular carcinoma and two with cutaneous melanoma. Patients were allowed to have had prior anti-PD-1, anti-PD-L1 or anti-CTLA-4 therapy, and roughly 40% of the dose-escalation patients had been treated with checkpoint inhibitors.

Results and caveats for the whole study, not just this receptor: Low levels of normalized T-cell clonal expansion were also seen in some patients who did not respond. In the 0.1-3.0 mg/kg groups, partial responders were among the patients with the lowest normalized peripheral clonal expansion, particularly in CD8+ T cells. After ivuxolimab, expanded clones were on average more numerous among CD8+ T cells than among CD4+ T cells. The antigen specificity of the clonally expanded peripheral T cells was not determined. At doses of 0.1 to 3.0 mg/kg, clonal expansion of both CD4+ and CD8+ T cells in blood was seen between baseline and week 6.

V and J lose 4 bases and 10 bases, and a span of 14 bases separates them. From cysteine to phenylalanine, the CDR3 is 12 amino acids long. Only CDR3 DNA remains: 36 bases, in frame from the first base. As encoded in the germline V gene, CDR1 is SGDLS while CDR2 is YYNGEE. The trial excluded patients who had a history of autoimmune disease or were on systemic immunosuppression. Peripheral blood for TCR sequencing was drawn from every dose cohort at baseline, at cycle 4 day 1 and at cycle 7 day 1. Samples came from an open-label, multicenter, first-in-human phase I dose-escalation trial of ivuxolimab. Adults with locally advanced or metastatic melanoma, renal cell, hepatocellular, or head and neck squamous cell carcinoma were enrolled in the trial. Before TCR sequencing, CD4+ T cells and CD8+ T cells from peripheral blood were sorted into separate populations. To sequence the TCRbeta CDR3 region, genomic DNA was isolated from the sorted cells. The immunoSEQ Assay was used for sequencing of TCRbeta CDR3 regions. TCRdb re-hosts the immuneACCESS table, in-frame sequences only. Its copies lack some clones; in the studies checked, an unresolved V gene accounts for under half of them, and the cause for the rest is not known. For this sample there are 74,000 or so clones; about 89% appear just once. The ten biggest clones cover approximately 2% of the sample.

In the case of this clone: This receptor's antigen is unknown. No qualities accompany the bases; no much larger clone lies one base away.

The sequence was obtained from an adult with an advanced solid tumor such as melanoma, head and neck, liver or kidney cancer. The input for sequencing was CD4+ or CD8+ T cells sorted from blood, taken in a trial of the OX40 agonist ivuxolimab. In this chain, TRBV9 is recombined with TRBJ1-1; tentative D gene TRBD1, with 5 bases matching. The nucleotide sequence reads as follows: TGTGCCAGCAGCCCATCGGGGGGGGTAGCTTTCTTT. Its translation reads: CASSPSGGVAFF.